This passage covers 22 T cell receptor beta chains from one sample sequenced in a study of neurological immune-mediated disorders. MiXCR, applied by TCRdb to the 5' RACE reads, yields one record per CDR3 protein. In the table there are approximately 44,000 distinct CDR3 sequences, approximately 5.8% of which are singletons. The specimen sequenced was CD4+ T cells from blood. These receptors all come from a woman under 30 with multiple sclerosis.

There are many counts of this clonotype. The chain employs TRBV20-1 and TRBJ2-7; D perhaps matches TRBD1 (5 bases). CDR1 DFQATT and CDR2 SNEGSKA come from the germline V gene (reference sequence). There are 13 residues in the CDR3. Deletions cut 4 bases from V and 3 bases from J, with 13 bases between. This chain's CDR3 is CSAIYRPFYEQYF. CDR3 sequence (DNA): TGCAGTGCTATATACAGGCCCTTCTACGAGCAGTACTTC.

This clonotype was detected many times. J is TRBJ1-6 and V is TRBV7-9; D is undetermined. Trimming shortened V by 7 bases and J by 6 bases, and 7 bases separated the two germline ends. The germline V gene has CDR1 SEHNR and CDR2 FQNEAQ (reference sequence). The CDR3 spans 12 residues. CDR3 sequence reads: CASTLGNSPLHF. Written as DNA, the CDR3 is TGTGCCAGCACCTTGGGTAATTCACCCCTCCACTTT.

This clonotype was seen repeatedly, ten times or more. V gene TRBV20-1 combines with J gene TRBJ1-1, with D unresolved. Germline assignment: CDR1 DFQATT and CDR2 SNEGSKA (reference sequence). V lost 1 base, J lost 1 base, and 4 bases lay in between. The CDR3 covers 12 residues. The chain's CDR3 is CSARGGNTEAFF. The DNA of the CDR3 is TGCAGTGCTAGAGGAGGGAACACTGAAGCTTTCTTT.

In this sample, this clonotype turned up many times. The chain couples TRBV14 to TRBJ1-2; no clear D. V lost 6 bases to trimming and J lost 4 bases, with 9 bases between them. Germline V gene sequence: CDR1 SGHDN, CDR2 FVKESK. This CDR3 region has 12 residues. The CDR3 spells CASSALTYGYTF. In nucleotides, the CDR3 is TGTGCCAGCAGTGCATTGACCTATGGCTACACCTTC. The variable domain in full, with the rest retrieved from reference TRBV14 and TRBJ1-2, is EAGVTQFPSHSVIEKGQTVTLRCDPISGHDNLYWYRRVMGKEIKFLLHFVKESKQDESGMPNNRFLAERTGGTYSTLKVQPAELEDSGVYFCASSALTYGYTFGSGTRLTVV.

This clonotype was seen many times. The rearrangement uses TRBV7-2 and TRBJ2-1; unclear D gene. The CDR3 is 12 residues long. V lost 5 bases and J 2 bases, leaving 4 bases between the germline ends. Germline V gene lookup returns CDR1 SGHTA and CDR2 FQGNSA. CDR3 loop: CASSTPYNEQFF. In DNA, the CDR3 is TGTGCCAGCAGCACACCCTACAATGAGCAGTTCTTC.

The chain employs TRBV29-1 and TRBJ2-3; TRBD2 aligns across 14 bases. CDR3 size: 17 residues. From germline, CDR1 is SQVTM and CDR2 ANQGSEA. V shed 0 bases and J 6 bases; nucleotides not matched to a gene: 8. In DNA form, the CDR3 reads TGCAGCGTTGAAGATGGGGGACTAGCGGGAGTGGTGGATACGCAGTATTTT. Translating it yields CSVEDGGLAGVVDTQYF.

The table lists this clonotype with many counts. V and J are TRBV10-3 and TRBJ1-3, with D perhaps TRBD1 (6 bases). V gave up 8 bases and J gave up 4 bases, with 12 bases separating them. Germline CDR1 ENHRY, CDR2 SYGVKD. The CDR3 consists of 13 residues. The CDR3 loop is CAIESDSGNTIYF. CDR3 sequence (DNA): TGTGCCATCGAATCGGACAGCGGAAACACCATATATTTT.

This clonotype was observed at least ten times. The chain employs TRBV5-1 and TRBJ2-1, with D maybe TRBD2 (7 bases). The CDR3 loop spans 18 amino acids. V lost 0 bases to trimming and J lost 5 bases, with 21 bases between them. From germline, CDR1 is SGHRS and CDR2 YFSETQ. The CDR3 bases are TGCGCCAGCAGCTTGGATCTTTTGGCGGGGGCCCTGAACAATGAGCAGTTCTTC. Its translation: CASSLDLLAGALNNEQFF.

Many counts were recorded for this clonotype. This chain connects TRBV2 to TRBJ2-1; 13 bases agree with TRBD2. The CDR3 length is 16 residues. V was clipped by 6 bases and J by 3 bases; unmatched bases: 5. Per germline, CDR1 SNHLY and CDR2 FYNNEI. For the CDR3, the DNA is TGTGCCAGCAGGAAGGGGACTAGCGGGAACTACAATGAGCAGTTCTTC. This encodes CASRKGTSGNYNEQFF.

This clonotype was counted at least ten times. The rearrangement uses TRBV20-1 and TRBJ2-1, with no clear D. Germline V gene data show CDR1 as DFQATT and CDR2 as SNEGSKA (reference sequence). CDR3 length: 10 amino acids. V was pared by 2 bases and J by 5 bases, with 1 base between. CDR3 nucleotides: TGCAGTGCTAGAAACAATGAGCAGTTCTTC. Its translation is CSARNNEQFF.

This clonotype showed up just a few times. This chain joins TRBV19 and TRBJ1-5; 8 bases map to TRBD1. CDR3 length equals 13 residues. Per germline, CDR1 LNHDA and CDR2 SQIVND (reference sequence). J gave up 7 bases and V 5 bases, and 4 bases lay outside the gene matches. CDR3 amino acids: CASSVDRGQPQHF. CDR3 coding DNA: TGTGCCAGTAGTGTTGACAGGGGACAGCCCCAGCATTTT.

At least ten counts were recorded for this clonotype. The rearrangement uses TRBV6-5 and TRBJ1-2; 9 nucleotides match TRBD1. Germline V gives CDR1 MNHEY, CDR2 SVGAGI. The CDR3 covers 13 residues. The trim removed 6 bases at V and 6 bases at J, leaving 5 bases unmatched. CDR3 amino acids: CASSRQGENGYTF. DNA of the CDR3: TGTGCCAGCAGCCGACAGGGGGAAAATGGCTACACCTTC.

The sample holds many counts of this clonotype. The CDR3 coding sequence is TGTGCCAGCAGAATACAGTTCCTCGCTGAAGCTTTCTTT. As protein: CASRIQFLAEAFF. V usage is TRBV2 and J usage is TRBJ1-1, with no clear D. The ends were cut back, 6 bases at V and 6 bases at J, with 14 bases in the middle. Germline V gene sequence: CDR1 SNHLY, CDR2 FYNNEI. The CDR3 loop spans 13 amino acids. The full variable domain, in which reference TRBV2 and TRBJ1-1 provide the parts outside the CDR3, is EPEVTQTPSHQVTQMGQEVILRCVPISNHLYFYWYRQILGQKVEFLVSFYNNEISEKSEIFDDQFSVERPDGSNFTLKIRSTKLEDSAMYFCASRIQFLAEAFFGQGTRLTVV.

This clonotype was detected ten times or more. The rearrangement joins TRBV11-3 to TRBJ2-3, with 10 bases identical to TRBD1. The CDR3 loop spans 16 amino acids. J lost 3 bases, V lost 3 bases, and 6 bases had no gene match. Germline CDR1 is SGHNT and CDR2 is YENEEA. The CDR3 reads CASSFRPGQGTDTQYF. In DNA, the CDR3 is TGTGCCAGCAGCTTCCGTCCGGGACAGGGGACAGATACGCAGTATTTT. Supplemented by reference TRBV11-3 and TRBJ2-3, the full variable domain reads EAGVVQSPRYKIIEKKQPVAFWCNPISGHNTLYWYLQNLGQGPELLIRYENEEAVDDSQLPKDRFSAERLKGVDSTLKIQPAELGDSAVYLCASSFRPGQGTDTQYFGPGTRLTVL.

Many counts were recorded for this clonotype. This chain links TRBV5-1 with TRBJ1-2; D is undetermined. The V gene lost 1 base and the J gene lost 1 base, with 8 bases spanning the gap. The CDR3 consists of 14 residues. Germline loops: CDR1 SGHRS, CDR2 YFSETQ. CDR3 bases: TGCGCCAGCAGCTTGCCCGATATTAACTATGGCTACACCTTC. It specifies CASSLPDINYGYTF.

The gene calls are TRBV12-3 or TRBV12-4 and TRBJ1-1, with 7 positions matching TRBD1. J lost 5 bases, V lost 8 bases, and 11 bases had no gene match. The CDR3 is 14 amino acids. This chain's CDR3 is CASSSTSGGTEAFF. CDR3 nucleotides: TGTGCCAGCTCCTCCACTTCAGGGGGGACTGAAGCTTTCTTT.

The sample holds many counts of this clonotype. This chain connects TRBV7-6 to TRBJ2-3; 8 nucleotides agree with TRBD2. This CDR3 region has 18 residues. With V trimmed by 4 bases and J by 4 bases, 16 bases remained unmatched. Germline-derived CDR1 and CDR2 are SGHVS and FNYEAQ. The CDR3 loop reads CASSSSSWGGLVADTQYF. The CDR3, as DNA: TGTGCCAGCAGCTCCTCTAGCTGGGGGGGACTAGTCGCAGATACGCAGTATTTT.

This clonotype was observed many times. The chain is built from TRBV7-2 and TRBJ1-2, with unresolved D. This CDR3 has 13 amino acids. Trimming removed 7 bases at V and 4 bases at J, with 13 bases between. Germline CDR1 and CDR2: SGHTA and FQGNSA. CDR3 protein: CASTIGGSYGYTF. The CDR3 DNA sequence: TGTGCCAGCACCATCGGAGGGAGCTATGGCTACACCTTC.

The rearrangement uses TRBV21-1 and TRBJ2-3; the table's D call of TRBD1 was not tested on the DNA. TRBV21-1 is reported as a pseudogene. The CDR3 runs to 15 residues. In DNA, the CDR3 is TGTGCCAGCAGCAAATGTGGACAGATCACAGATACGCAGTATTTT. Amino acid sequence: CASSKCGQITDTQYF.

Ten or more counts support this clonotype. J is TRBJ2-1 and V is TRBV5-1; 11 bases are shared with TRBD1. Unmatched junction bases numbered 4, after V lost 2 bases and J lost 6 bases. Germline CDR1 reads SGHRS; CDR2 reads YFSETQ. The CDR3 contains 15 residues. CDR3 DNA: TGCGCCAGCAGCTTCGGACAGGGGGCGCGCAATGAGCAGTTCTTC. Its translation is CASSFGQGARNEQFF.

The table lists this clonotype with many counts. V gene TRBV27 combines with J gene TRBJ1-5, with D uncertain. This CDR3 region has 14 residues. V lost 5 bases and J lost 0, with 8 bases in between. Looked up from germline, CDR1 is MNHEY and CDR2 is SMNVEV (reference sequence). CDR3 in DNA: TGTGCCAGCAGTCCCAGCCGTAGCAATCAGCCCCAGCATTTT. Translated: CASSPSRSNQPQHF.

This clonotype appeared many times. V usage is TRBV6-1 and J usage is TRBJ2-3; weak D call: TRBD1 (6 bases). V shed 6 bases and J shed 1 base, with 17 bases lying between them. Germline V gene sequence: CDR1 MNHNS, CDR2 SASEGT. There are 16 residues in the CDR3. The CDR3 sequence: CASSRLLQGGTDTQYF. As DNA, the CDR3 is TGTGCCAGCAGCCGCCTTTTACAGGGAGGCACAGATACGCAGTATTTT.